These T cell receptor beta chains were read from a single sample in a study of blood T cell repertoires in COVID-19. This table comes from immunoSEQ multiplex PCR, and its TCRdb copy is limited to in-frame clones, with some not included. The sample includes under 130,000 clones, approximately 70% of them seen just once. Material: peripheral blood. All receptors come from a man older than 75 with acute or convalescent COVID-19. CDR3s include the opening cysteine and the closing phenylalanine or tryptophan. D genes are given only for firm matches. Not every row has a clone size; where given, it reads once, few, many or a size class.

D,J,V,size,CDR3,DNA
.,TRBJ2-3,TRBV7-4,.,CASTSRTLSTDTQYF,TGTGCCAGCACCTCCCGGACACTAAGCACAGATACGCAGTATTTT
.,TRBJ1-1,TRBV7-9,.,CASSPDMGAFF,TGTGCCAGCAGCCCTGACATGGGCGCTTTCTTT
.,TRBJ2-7,TRBV7-2,.,CASSSIYFYEQYF,TGTGCCAGCAGCTCCATATACTTCTACGAGCAGTACTTC
.,TRBJ2-7,TRBV18,.,CASSMMADSYEQYF,TGTGCCAGCTCAATGATGGCGGATAGCTACGAGCAGTACTTC
.,TRBJ1-5,TRBV10-2,.,CASSGGVYQPQHF,TGCGCCAGCAGTGGGGGAGTTTATCAGCCCCAGCATTTT
.,TRBJ2-7,TRBV7-2,once,CASSLRAYEQYF,TGTGCCAGCAGCTTAAGAGCTTACGAGCAGTACTTC
.,TRBJ2-1,TRBV7-8,.,CASSLDLAREQFF,TGTGCCAGCAGCTTAGATCTAGCTCGTGAGCAGTTCTTC
TRBD2,TRBJ2-1,TRBV19,.,CASSIDPTSGSVYNEQFF,TGTGCCAGTAGTATAGATCCGACTAGCGGGTCCGTCTACAATGAGCAGTTCTTC
.,TRBJ1-2,TRBV14,.,CASSHTDRLTF,TGTGCCAGCAGCCACACTGACAGGCTAACCTTC
TRBD1,TRBJ2-7,TRBV6-5,.,CASTEGGPYEQYF,TGTGCCAGCACCGAAGGGGGCCCCTACGAGCAGTACTTC
.,TRBJ1-1,TRBV29-1,.,CSVVPGVGTEAFF,TGCAGCGTTGTGCCCGGGGTCGGGACTGAAGCTTTCTTT